A single sample gave rise to the 6 T cell receptor beta chains below, sequenced in a study of T cell responses to AZD1222 COVID-19 vaccine. The repertoire was sequenced with immunoSEQ multiplex PCR; TCRdb's copy has only in-frame clones and lacks some. The table lists 130,000 or so clones, roughly 91% of them singletons. Sequenced material: peripheral blood, taken on day 0 of AZD1222 vaccination. The origin of the receptors is an adult in good health.

The CDR3 loop is CATSRSREVYTEAFF. The DNA for the CDR3 is TGTGCCACCAGCAGGTCTCGGGAGGTCTACACTGAAGCTTTCTTT. The rearrangement uses TRBV15 and TRBJ1-1, with D unresolved. The CDR3 contains 15 residues. V lost 3 bases and J 3 bases, leaving 14 bases between the germline ends. Germline loops: CDR1 LNHNV, CDR2 YYDKDF (reference sequence).

The chain uses TRBV12-3 or TRBV12-4 and TRBJ1-1; 8 positions agree with TRBD1. Trimming removed 6 bases from V and 3 bases from J; junction bases left unmatched: 0. The CDR3 has 12 residues. DNA of the CDR3: TGTGCCAGCAGGGACAGGGACACTGAAGCTTTCTTT. Translating gives CASRDRDTEAFF.

This chain links TRBV5-1 with TRBJ2-3; 8 bases fit TRBD2. The V gene's germline CDR1 is SGHRS and CDR2 YFSETQ. CDR3 length: 15 amino acids. The V segment lost 2 bases and the J segment 2 bases; nucleotides outside the gene matches: 4. CDR3 bases: TGCGCCAGCAGCTTTTTAGCGGGGTACACAGATACGCAGTATTTT. Translating it yields CASSFLAGYTDTQYF.

This chain joins TRBV4-3 and TRBJ2-1; 8 positions agree with TRBD2. This CDR3 contains 17 residues. V gave up 0 bases and J gave up 7 bases; unmatched junction bases: 11. The V gene's germline CDR1 is LGHNA and CDR2 YSLEER. For the CDR3, the DNA is TGCGCCAGCAGCCAAGATGGGGCCGGGAGGGCGTTGAATGAGCAGTTCTTC. This translates into CASSQDGAGRALNEQFF.

This clone has just one count. V is TRBV7-3 and J is TRBJ2-3, with no clear D. The CDR3 spans 13 residues. V was shortened by 6 bases and J by 0 bases, with 7 bases between the two germline ends. Germline V lookup: CDR1 SGHTA, CDR2 FQGTGA. The DNA for the CDR3 is TGTGCCAGCAGACCCGGGAGCACAGATACGCAGTATTTT. It is translated as CASRPGSTDTQYF.

This clone was seen a few times. The rearrangement joins TRBV7-9 to TRBJ2-2, with 8 bases matching TRBD1. The CDR3 is 16 residues long. Per germline, CDR1 SEHNR and CDR2 FQNEAQ (reference sequence). V shed 4 bases, J shed 1 base, and the junction held 5 bases outside the gene matches. CDR3 DNA sequence: TGTGCCAGCAGCTCGGGACAGGTGCGGAACACCGGGGAGCTGTTTTTT. It specifies CASSSGQVRNTGELFF.